Listed below are T cell receptor beta chains from one sample, sequenced in a study of blood T cell repertoires in COVID-19. Here immunoSEQ multiplex PCR was the method, and the copy in TCRdb shows in-frame clones only, minus some. The sample carries a few hundred thousand clones, about nine tenths recorded once. Sequenced sample: peripheral blood. The receptors stem from a man between 45 and 60 years old with acute or convalescent COVID-19. The CDR3 runs from the conserved cysteine through the conserved F or W. A D gene is named only where the DNA matches it firmly. Clone size is stated in some rows and not others, as once, few, many or a class when expanded.

TRBD1	TRBJ1-2	14	NA	TRBV27	TGTGCCAGCAGTTTATCGGCAGGGGGCGGGGGCTACACCTTC	CASSLSAGGGGYTF
TRBD2	TRBJ2-7	14	NA	TRBV4-1	TGCGCCAGCAGAATGGCTAGCGGAGACTACGAGCAGTACTTC	CASRMASGDYEQYF
NA	TRBJ1-5	13	few	TRBV27	TGTGCCAGCAGTTCTTCCCTCAATCAGCCCCAGCATTTT	CASSSSLNQPQHF
NA	TRBJ2-1	11	NA	TRBV29-1	TGCAGCGCTCCACGTCGGAATGAGCAGTTCTTC	CSAPRRNEQFF
TRBD1	TRBJ1-1	14	NA	TRBV5-1	TGCGCCAGCAGCCCAGGGGGCGCAGTCACTGAAGCTTTCTTT	CASSPGGAVTEAFF
TRBD2	TRBJ2-1	15	NA	TRBV7-2	TGTGCCAGCAGCTCGAGCGGGGGGGCCTACAATGAGCAGTTCTTC	CASSSSGGAYNEQFF
TRBD1	TRBJ2-7	14	NA	TRBV14	TGTGCCAGCAGAGAGACAGGGGTGACGTACGAGCAGTACTTC	CASRETGVTYEQYF
NA	TRBJ1-5	13	NA	TRBV6-1	TGTGCCAGCAGTGAACCCCCCGGTCAGCCCCAGCATTTT	CASSEPPGQPQHF
TRBD1	TRBJ2-5	15	NA	TRBV11-2	TGTGCCAGCAGCCGCCGGACAGGGGGGGAAGAGACCCAGTACTTC	CASSRRTGGEETQYF
NA	TRBJ1-1	14	NA	TRBV27	TGTGCCAGCAGTTTACGGGGGGGGAGGACTGAAGCTTTCTTT	CASSLRGGRTEAFF
TRBD2	TRBJ2-5	19	once	TRBV5-6	TGTGCCAGCAGCTTTAGGACAGGAGGGACTAGCGGATTCCAAGAGACCCAGTACTTC	CASSFRTGGTSGFQETQYF
NA	TRBJ2-1	16	NA	TRBV5-1	TGCGCCAGCAGCTTGGATGGCCACTACGCCTACAATGAGCAGTTCTTC	CASSLDGHYAYNEQFF
NA	TRBJ1-1	14	once	TRBV9	TGTGCCAGCAGCGTAGGACAGCTGAACACTGAAGCTTTCTTT	CASSVGQLNTEAFF
NA	TRBJ2-5	14	once	TRBV5-8	TGTGCCAGCAGCTTAACGCTAGCGAGGGAGACCCAGTACTTC	CASSLTLARETQYF
NA	TRBJ1-3	14	NA	TRBV19	TGTGCCAGTAGTATTCTAGCAACTGGAAACACCATATATTTT	CASSILATGNTIYF
NA	TRBJ2-1	16	NA	TRBV19	TGTGCCAGTAGTGGACGGACTTCTAGCTCCTACAATGAGCAGTTCTTC	CASSGRTSSSYNEQFF
TRBD1	TRBJ1-2	13	NA	TRBV29-1	TGCAGCGTCATCCCGGGACAGGAGTATGGCTACACCTTC	CSVIPGQEYGYTF
NA	TRBJ1-2	16	NA	TRBV5-1	TGCGCCAGCAGCATCTCCCGCCCCGTCGAGAACTATGGCTACACCTTC	CASSISRPVENYGYTF
NA	TRBJ1-6	16	NA	TRBV5-1	TGCGCCAGCAGCCTCGGACAGTCCCCCTATAATTCACCCCTCCACTTT	CASSLGQSPYNSPLHF
NA	TRBJ1-2	15	NA	TRBV7-3	TGTGCCAGCAGCTTATCCCCCGGACTGGGGTATGGCTACACCTTC	CASSLSPGLGYGYTF
NA	TRBJ1-2	13	NA	TRBV2	TGTGCCAGCATGGCAGGAGGAAGCTATGGCTACACCTTC	CASMAGGSYGYTF
TRBD1	TRBJ1-2	16	NA	TRBV4-2	TGTGCCAGCAGCCAAGATCGAGGACAGGCTTCGGGAGGCTACACCTTC	CASSQDRGQASGGYTF
NA	TRBJ1-2	15	NA	TRBV6-1	TGTGCCAGCAGTGAATGGCTGGTCGGCGGCTATGGCTACACCTTC	CASSEWLVGGYGYTF
NA	TRBJ2-7	14	few	TRBV30	TGTGCCTGGAGGTCCGGGACACCCACCGGCGAGCAGTACTTC	CAWRSGTPTGEQYF
TRBD1	TRBJ1-5	16	NA	TRBV18	TGTGCCAGCTCAAGGACAGGGGGCGACGGCAATCAGCCCCAGCATTTT	CASSRTGGDGNQPQHF
NA	TRBJ1-2	14	NA	TRBV5-1	TGCGCCAGCAGCTTCGAGTCAGGGTCCTATGGCTACACCTTC	CASSFESGSYGYTF
TRBD1	TRBJ1-5	14	NA	TRBV6-5	TGTGCCAGCAGACGGACAGGGGGATTCCAGCCCCAGCATTTT	CASRRTGGFQPQHF
TRBD1	TRBJ1-2	15	NA	TRBV6-5	TGTGCCAGCAGCCAATTAGGGGACAGGGGGCGAGGCTACACCTTC	CASSQLGDRGRGYTF
NA	TRBJ1-3	16	NA	TRBV19	TGTGCCAGTAGTAACCCCGGACAGTACTCTGGAAACACCATATATTTT	CASSNPGQYSGNTIYF
NA	TRBJ1-2	18	NA	TRBV18	TGTGCCAGCTCACCAGAGTCTGGTCCGACACCTTCTAACTATGGCTACACCTTC	CASSPESGPTPSNYGYTF
NA	TRBJ1-1	15	once	TRBV6-5	TGTGCCAGCAGTTACTCGGCAGGGCTGGTCACTGAAGCTTTCTTT	CASSYSAGLVTEAFF
NA	TRBJ1-1	13	NA	TRBV2	TGTGCCAGCAGTGGCCGGGGGAAGGCTGAAGCTTTCTTT	CASSGRGKAEAFF